These T cell receptor beta chains were read from a single sample in a study of T cells in Graves' hyperthyroidism and ophthalmopathy. One entry per CDR3 protein results from TCRdb running MiXCR on the multiplex PCR reads. The sample lists more than 600,000 distinct CDR3 sequences; about 17% were seen once. Sequencing was carried out using blood. The receptors here all came from a young man with Graves' hyperthyroidism. Both conserved end residues are trimmed from each CDR3. Only some rows state a clone size, as once, few, many or a class for expanded clones.

V gene: TRBV20-1
J gene: TRBJ2-2
clone size: many
CDR3 protein: SARTSGMNTGELF

V gene: TRBV2
J gene: TRBJ2-7
clone size: once
CDR3 protein: ASSETSGVVEQY

V gene: TRBV29-1
J gene: TRBJ2-3
clone size: -
CDR3 protein: SALAGVPDTQY

V gene: TRBV27
J gene: TRBJ2-2
clone size: few
CDR3 protein: ASSLSRLAGVGELF

V gene: TRBV12-3/TRBV12-4
J gene: TRBJ2-1
clone size: many
CDR3 protein: ASSTGLAGVNEQF

V gene: TRBV12-3/TRBV12-4
J gene: TRBJ1-1
clone size: many
CDR3 protein: ASRIQGIGTEAF

V gene: TRBV10-3
J gene: TRBJ2-2
clone size: -
CDR3 protein: ASRGLAGGSGELF

V gene: TRBV19
J gene: TRBJ1-5
clone size: -
CDR3 protein: ASSSSTGGLNQPQH

V gene: TRBV30
J gene: TRBJ2-7
clone size: many
CDR3 protein: AWSVRLAVSFYEQY

V gene: TRBV6-1
J gene: TRBJ1-4
clone size: many
CDR3 protein: ASGGLVATNEKLF

V gene: TRBV19
J gene: TRBJ2-1
clone size: -
CDR3 protein: ASSIGGPQF

V gene: TRBV6-1
J gene: TRBJ2-1
clone size: -
CDR3 protein: ASTVARGTYNEQF

V gene: TRBV30
J gene: TRBJ1-2
clone size: -
CDR3 protein: AWNIRVSYGYT

V gene: TRBV6-1
J gene: TRBJ2-7
clone size: few
CDR3 protein: ASSESGVVDEQY

V gene: TRBV10-1
J gene: TRBJ2-7
clone size: -
CDR3 protein: ASNLQGLGYEQY

V gene: TRBV6-2/TRBV6-3
J gene: TRBJ2-7
clone size: many
CDR3 protein: ASSYSEGLTWSQDEQY

V gene: TRBV28
J gene: TRBJ2-3
clone size: many
CDR3 protein: ASRSAGTVDTQY

V gene: TRBV2
J gene: TRBJ2-1
clone size: -
CDR3 protein: ASSAEASGSFGDEQF

V gene: TRBV6-1
J gene: TRBJ2-3
clone size: -
CDR3 protein: ASSQGPGDTQY

V gene: TRBV9
J gene: TRBJ2-2
clone size: few
CDR3 protein: ASSVSGTGVGELF

V gene: TRBV7-3
J gene: TRBJ1-6
clone size: few
CDR3 protein: ASSATHRGRNSPLH

V gene: TRBV28
J gene: TRBJ1-5
clone size: few
CDR3 protein: ASSSPGPGSQPQH

V gene: TRBV20-1
J gene: TRBJ2-1
clone size: few
CDR3 protein: SVKRGGTHYNEQF

V gene: TRBV5-1
J gene: TRBJ2-3
clone size: -
CDR3 protein: ASSRYFNLAENTDTQY

V gene: TRBV7-9
J gene: TRBJ2-7
clone size: few
CDR3 protein: ASSSPYGRRYEQY

V gene: TRBV30
J gene: TRBJ2-1
clone size: many
CDR3 protein: AWSGGGLINEQF

V gene: TRBV6-1
J gene: TRBJ1-1
clone size: few
CDR3 protein: ASNIAYGTEAF

V gene: TRBV30
J gene: TRBJ2-2
clone size: -
CDR3 protein: AWKTSGRDTGELF

V gene: TRBV18
J gene: TRBJ2-1
clone size: -
CDR3 protein: ASSPQTGGVYNEQF

V gene: TRBV6-5
J gene: TRBJ2-5
clone size: -
CDR3 protein: ASSYSLQGGETQY

V gene: TRBV27
J gene: TRBJ2-2
clone size: -
CDR3 protein: ASSPLSLPNTGELF

V gene: TRBV4-3
J gene: TRBJ1-1
clone size: -
CDR3 protein: ASSQNRISTEAF

V gene: TRBV12-3/TRBV12-4
J gene: TRBJ2-7
clone size: many
CDR3 protein: ASSFRQEPTYEQY

V gene: TRBV6-2/TRBV6-3
J gene: TRBJ2-1
clone size: few
CDR3 protein: ASRIRDYSIWEQF

V gene: TRBV5-6
J gene: TRBJ2-7
clone size: -
CDR3 protein: ASSLRARVSYEQY

V gene: TRBV29-1
J gene: TRBJ2-1
clone size: many
CDR3 protein: SVEDPSGRYNEQF

V gene: TRBV7-9
J gene: TRBJ2-2
clone size: -
CDR3 protein: ASSPRTSGSSGELF

V gene: TRBV27
J gene: TRBJ2-7
clone size: many
CDR3 protein: ASSLSLAGSYEQY

V gene: TRBV6-1
J gene: TRBJ2-7
clone size: few
CDR3 protein: ASRTGHSGRPQGAYEQY

V gene: TRBV20-1
J gene: TRBJ2-5
clone size: -
CDR3 protein: SASGNQETQY

V gene: TRBV29-1
J gene: TRBJ2-1
clone size: once
CDR3 protein: SVKLSAEQF

V gene: TRBV6-6
J gene: TRBJ2-1
clone size: many
CDR3 protein: ASSYDQPAYNEQF

V gene: TRBV28
J gene: TRBJ2-7
clone size: few
CDR3 protein: ASSSQGTTYEQY

V gene: TRBV28
J gene: TRBJ2-5
clone size: -
CDR3 protein: ASSFEGSLEETQY

V gene: TRBV4-2
J gene: TRBJ2-3
clone size: -
CDR3 protein: ASSHGKSGNTQY

V gene: TRBV6-1
J gene: TRBJ2-7
clone size: few
CDR3 protein: ASSPYEREGEQY

V gene: TRBV28
J gene: TRBJ2-7
clone size: many
CDR3 protein: ASSLAQGVDEQY

V gene: TRBV7-8
J gene: TRBJ2-7
clone size: many
CDR3 protein: ASSQLFSRDRTYEQY